One TCR beta chain is described in this entry. The antigen remains undetermined. This entry belongs to a study of CD8+ T cells in alopecia areata. Whole-study results and caveats: Persistence in scalp and blood during tofacitinib was observed for many expanded lesional clones.

The sequencing template was cDNA reverse transcribed from extracted RNA. The method was immunoSEQ multiplex PCR; TCRdb's version includes in-frame clones alone and lacks a portion of them. The sample consists of 150,000 to 200,000 clones, roughly 66% of them appearing once. Sample treatment: oral pan-JAK inhibitor, 5-10 mg twice daily. In germline, CDR1 is GTSNPN, CDR2 SVGIG (reference sequence). The CDR3 covers 16 residues. V lost 0 bases to trimming and J lost 3 bases, with 15 bases between them. Sample: CD4+ T cells sorted from blood, taken at week 24, from a patient treated with tofacitinib. The chain couples TRBV30 to TRBJ2-1; possible D gene TRBD1, 5 bases. This clonotype originated in a human donor with alopecia areata. CDR3: CAWSVQVYQDYNEQFF. The CDR3 coding sequence is TGTGCCTGGAGTGTACAGGTCTACCAGGACTACAATGAGCAGTTCTTC.